This T cell receptor (beta chain) is drawn from a study of OX40 agonist ivuxolimab in advanced cancers. On the study more broadly: A male proportion of more than 75% was recorded, with mean age approximately 64 years and range about 20 to 79. Study-level findings and limits: Circulating CD4+ and CD8+ T cells showed clonal expansion by week 6 at 0.1 to 3.0 mg/kg.

Germline V gene lookup returns CDR1 SGHVS and CDR2 FQNEAQ. V was clipped by 0 bases and J by 5 bases, with 13 bases between them. The CDR3 contains 16 residues. Assay used: immunoSEQ multiplex PCR; TCRdb lists only in-frame clones, some missing. The repertoire has about 67,000 clones, nearly 90% of them found once; the top ten carry over 0.25%. Of note for this clone: Antigen specificity is unknown.

The rearrangement joins TRBV7-8 to TRBJ2-2; D unresolved. The source was CD4+ or CD8+ T cells sorted from blood, collected in a trial of the OX40 agonist ivuxolimab. This clonotype originated in an adult with an advanced solid tumor such as melanoma, head and neck, liver or kidney cancer. CDR3 sequence: CASSLARRLSTGELFF. The DNA of the CDR3 is TGTGCCAGCAGCTTAGCGAGGCGGCTTTCAACCGGGGAGCTGTTTTTT.